This T cell receptor (beta chain) was profiled in a study of regulatory T cells in long-lasting Graves disease. Construction of the TCR beta libraries employed iRepertoire HTBI primers in conjunction with Arm-PCR of CDR3 regions. TCRdb processed the multiplex PCR reads anew with MiXCR; each CDR3 protein has one entry. The table has about 470,000 distinct CDR3 sequences, just under 15% seen once. As for time point: newly diagnosed GD, antithyroid drugs for less than 3 months. The authors made the TCR library using RNA they extracted from PBMCs. General observations from the study: Segments TRBV28, TRBJ1-2 and TRBJ2-5 showed preferential usage in persistent disease.

With 2 bases removed from V and 0 bases from J, the gap between germline ends came to 10 bases. Germline V gene data show CDR1 as SNHLY and CDR2 as FYNNEI. CDR3 length: 16 residues. As concerns this clonotype: As yet, its antigen is unknown.

This same sample was also taken into another study, of T cells in Graves' hyperthyroidism and ophthalmopathy. That investigation notes: The model anticipated ophthalmopathy a median around six months pre-onset.

This chain connects TRBV2 to TRBJ2-2; D ambiguous. This specimen was peripheral blood mononuclear cells (PBMCs), taken at new diagnosis, from a patient treated with antithyroid drugs. The TCR originated in a woman aged 30 to 39 with Graves disease. CDR3 sequence: CASSEIEVSNTGELFF. CDR3 bases: TGTGCCAGCAGTGAAATTGAGGTTTCGAACACCGGGGAGCTGTTTTTT.